The present entry profiles one T cell receptor beta chain with its context. This record belongs to a study of Ad26.COV2.S vaccination and SARS-CoV-2 variants. Overall study: The Ad26.COV2.S arm of the COV1001 trial was where the donor was placed.

The CDR3 has 13 residues. In germline, CDR1 is MNHEY, CDR2 SVGAGI. The germline V and J ends were trimmed by 6 bases and 4 bases, with 13 bases remaining between them. Treatment: 15 to 20 received Ad26.COV2.S at low or high dose, single or two shots; about 5 received placebo; per-sample allocation not given. The study sampled participants on day 63 after the first vaccine or placebo injection. This table comes from immunoSEQ multiplex PCR, and its TCRdb copy is limited to in-frame clones, with some not included. This table has 440,000 or so clones, 89% appearing once. Sequences were derived from peripheral blood, sampled in a trial of Ad26.COV2.S vaccine versus placebo. The genes are TRBV6-5 and TRBJ2-7, with D tentatively TRBD1 (6 bases). The origin of this receptor is a person between 18 and 59 years old who received the Ad26.COV2.S COVID-19 vaccine or a placebo. The CDR3 sequence: CASRLDRRYEQYF. The CDR3 region has the DNA TGTGCCAGCAGACTCGACAGGAGATACGAGCAGTACTTC.